This TCR beta chain derives from a study of blood T cells in healthy people across ages. Primed by a sample-barcoded 5' primer and a J-beta primer mix, a second PCR proceeded for about 7 to 12 cycles. Every molecule of cDNA carried a tag from a template-switch adaptor with 12 random nucleotides. TCRdb fed the 5' RACE reads into MiXCR, producing one record per CDR3 protein. The profile shows around 800,000 distinct CDR3 sequences, about 53% of them singletons. General observations from the study: Getting older went along with TCR beta diversity per million T cells dropping roughly linearly. CMV status of donors was unknown, possibly confounding expanded clonotype changes.

The germline CDR1 and CDR2 sequences are SGHVS and FQNEAQ. V was pared by 0 bases and J by 1 base, with 8 bases of the junction left unmatched. There are 17 residues in the CDR3. About this clonotype itself: Its antigen remains unidentified.

The rearrangement links TRBV7-8 to TRBJ1-1, with 7 bases aligning to TRBD1. The clonotype comes from an elderly man in good health. The source material was blood. The CDR3 DNA reads as TGTGCCAGCAGCTTAGCGCGAGGGGGCGGACGGAACACTGAAGCTTTCTTT. Its protein is CASSLARGGGRNTEAFF.